The clone carrying this T cell receptor (beta chain) has just a few counts. The CDR3 extends over 15 amino acids. Per germline, CDR1 SGHDT and CDR2 YYEEEE. The germline V and J ends were trimmed by 3 bases and 0 bases, with 12 bases remaining between them. The data were taken from a study of blood T cell repertoires in COVID-19. Looking at the study overall: Nucleic acid was either cDNA or gDNA, and it came from T cells, B-cell-depleted T cells, or PBMCs.

Original analysis: The authors estimated nucleated cell counts from reference gene primer amplification. Assay used: immunoSEQ multiplex PCR; TCRdb lists only in-frame clones, some missing. D and trimming come from the DNA, and the V and J calls and clone size come from that table. The sample has roughly 60,000 clones, roughly 90% seen once. The clonotype originates from a man between 60 and 70 years old with active COVID-19. J is TRBJ1-2 and V is TRBV5-6; D may be TRBD1 (5 bases). The specimen was peripheral blood. Written as DNA, the CDR3 is TGTGCCAGCAGCTCCGGCGGGACCACTAACTATGGCTACACCTTC. Protein: CASSSGGTTNYGYTF.